The next 27 T cell receptor beta chains were all read from a single sample in a study of blood T cell repertoires in COVID-19. Profiled with immunoSEQ multiplex PCR; TCRdb holds only in-frame clones, not every one. There are 150,000 to 200,000 clones in the sample; 78% occur only once, and 2.8% lies in the top ten. The sequencing sample was made of peripheral blood. The receptors derive from a woman of 80 years or more with active or convalescent COVID-19.

This sequence joins TRBV7-9 and TRBJ1-2; TRBD1 might be the D (6 bases). The CDR3 has 13 amino acids. Per germline, CDR1 SEHNR and CDR2 FQNEAQ (reference sequence). Trimming cost V 8 bases and J 5 bases, with 15 bases left between them. Written as DNA, the CDR3 is TGTGCCAGCTTTTCCGGGACACCGTATGGCTACACCTTC. Translated, it gives CASFSGTPYGYTF.

The V gene is TRBV27, the J gene TRBJ2-7; 9 bases align to TRBD1. The CDR3 spans 16 residues. The germline gives CDR1 MNHEY, CDR2 SMNVEV (reference sequence). Germline trimming cut 6 bases from V and 0 bases from J; bases unmatched to any gene: 9. For the CDR3, the DNA is TGTGCCAGCAGAAAATACGGGACAGGGAGCTCCTACGAGCAGTACTTC. As protein: CASRKYGTGSSYEQYF.

V and J are TRBV23-1 and TRBJ1-2; 8 bases line up with TRBD1. TRBV23-1 is identified as an open reading frame with a role that is uncertain. The CDR3 extends over 16 amino acids. Unmatched junction bases numbered 9, after V lost 2 bases and J lost 4 bases. The CDR3 DNA sequence: TGCGCCAGCAGTCAAGTCGGACAGGGCTTTGTCTATGGCTACACCTTC. Protein sequence: CASSQVGQGFVYGYTF.

This clone was recorded once. The chain is built from TRBV18 and TRBJ2-5; the D gene is possibly TRBD2 (6 bases). Trimming removed 2 bases from V and 5 bases from J, with 15 bases in between. CDR1 KGHSH and CDR2 LQKENI come from the germline V gene. The CDR3 extends over 15 amino acids. The CDR3 is CASSPALTRRETQYF. In DNA form, the CDR3 reads TGTGCCAGCTCACCAGCTTTGACTAGACGGGAGACCCAGTACTTC.

V and J are TRBV6-1 and TRBJ1-5; D is possibly TRBD1 (5 bases). Germline V gives CDR1 MNHNS, CDR2 SASEGT. V lost 2 bases and J lost 7, with 15 bases in between. The CDR3 sequence is 15 residues long. This CDR3 reads CASSESEGVRQPQHF. In nucleotides, the CDR3 is TGTGCCAGCAGTGAATCCGAAGGGGTTAGACAGCCCCAGCATTTT.

This clone appeared once. J is TRBJ1-2 and V is TRBV2, with TRBD1 identical over 9 bases. V lost 9 bases to trimming and J lost 6 bases; unmatched junction nucleotides: 17. Germline CDR1 is SNHLY and CDR2 is FYNNEI. The CDR3 runs to 16 residues. CDR3 coding DNA: TGTGCCAGAAACGTACCGGGACAGGGCTTGGGGGATGGCTACACCTTC. Encoded protein: CARNVPGQGLGDGYTF.

This clone came up once. This sequence joins TRBV18 and TRBJ2-1, with a tentative D call TRBD1 (5 bases). The CDR3 length is 16 residues. Germline CDR1 KGHSH, CDR2 LQKENI. The ends were cut back, 2 bases at V and 0 bases at J, with 11 bases in the middle. This chain's CDR3 is CASSPTQASSYNEQFF. The CDR3 DNA follows: TGTGCCAGCTCACCAACACAGGCCAGCTCCTACAATGAGCAGTTCTTC.

V and J are TRBV10-2 and TRBJ1-1, with 12 nucleotides matching TRBD1. The CDR3 has 15 amino acids. Germline loops: CDR1 WSHSY, CDR2 SAAADI. The V segment lost 4 bases and the J segment 3 bases; nucleotides outside the gene matches: 3. DNA for the CDR3: TGCGCCAGCAGTGGGGACAGGGGGCGAGACACTGAAGCTTTCTTT. Translated: CASSGDRGRDTEAFF.

CDR3 amino acids: CASRHEQGNTEAFF. The DNA of the CDR3 is TGTGCCAGTAGGCACGAACAGGGAAACACTGAAGCTTTCTTT. This chain uses TRBV19 with TRBJ1-1; tentatively, D is TRBD1 (6 bases). The ends were cut back, 6 bases at V and 2 bases at J, with 13 bases in the middle. There are 14 residues in the CDR3. Per the germline V gene, CDR1 is LNHDA and CDR2 is SQIVND (reference sequence).

The rearrangement uses TRBV18 and TRBJ1-4, with 9 nucleotides matching TRBD1. The V gene end was trimmed by 0 bases and the J gene end by 7 bases; junction bases not matched to a gene: 6. The CDR3 spans 16 residues. In germline, CDR1 is KGHSH, CDR2 LQKENI. Here the CDR3 DNA reads TGTGCCAGCTCACCACCGGGACAGGGTTCTTTTGAAAAACTGTTTTTT. Residues: CASSPPGQGSFEKLFF.

The sample holds one count of this clone. The chain links TRBV6-5 to TRBJ1-1; 8 bases line up with TRBD1. CDR3 length: 13 residues. Germline CDR1 and CDR2: MNHEY and SVGAGI. V gave up 6 bases and J gave up 4 bases; unmatched junction bases: 4. The CDR3 here is CASSITGGTEAFF. CDR3 in DNA: TGTGCCAGCAGCATAACAGGGGGCACTGAAGCTTTCTTT.

The V and J genes are TRBV5-1 and TRBJ2-3, with D possibly matching TRBD1 (6 bases). V was cut by 0 bases and J by 0 bases, with 11 bases left in between. Germline assignment: CDR1 SGHRS and CDR2 YFSETQ. The CDR3 consists of 16 residues. This chain's CDR3 is CASSLGVQGSTDTQYF. CDR3 bases: TGCGCCAGCAGCTTGGGGGTACAGGGTAGCACAGATACGCAGTATTTT.

The rearrangement uses TRBV19 and TRBJ1-6; D is undetermined. CDR1 and CDR2 (germline): LNHDA, SQIVND (reference sequence). V was clipped by 8 bases and J by 4 bases, with 12 bases between them. The CDR3 loop spans 14 amino acids. The CDR3 spells CASFNGLYNSPLHF. The CDR3 coding sequence is TGTGCCAGTTTTAACGGGTTATATAATTCACCCCTCCACTTT.

The V and J genes are TRBV18 and TRBJ1-1; 7 nucleotides align to TRBD1. Germline assignment: CDR1 KGHSH and CDR2 LQKENI. This CDR3 region has 16 residues. V was clipped by 2 bases and J by 1 base; unmatched bases: 7. CDR3 protein: CASSPTTGYGNTEAFF. The CDR3 DNA reads as TGTGCCAGCTCACCAACGACAGGGTATGGGAACACTGAAGCTTTCTTT.

The chain has TRBV4-1 and TRBJ2-7; the D gene is possibly TRBD2 (5 bases). The CDR3 totals 13 residues. Germline CDR1 reads MGHRA; CDR2 reads YSYEKL. Between the trimmed V and J ends, which lost 3 bases and 6 bases, there was a span of 12 bases. CDR3 in DNA: TGCGCCAGCAGCCACCCGGGGTTCTCCGAGCAGTACTTC. Protein sequence: CASSHPGFSEQYF.

V is TRBV6-6 and J is TRBJ2-2, with 12 bases lining up with TRBD2. This CDR3 contains 13 residues. CDR1 is MNHNY and CDR2 is SVGAGI in the germline V gene (reference sequence). The V and J ends lost 11 bases and 6 bases, in that order; junction bases with no gene match: 4. The DNA for the CDR3 is TGTGCCTCTAGCGGGGGGGTCCCCGGGGAGCTGTTTTTT. Its translation: CASSGGVPGELFF.

J is TRBJ1-6 and V is TRBV4-1; TRBD1 might be the D (5 bases). This CDR3 has 14 residues. V was shortened by 4 bases and J by 9 bases, with 13 bases between the two germline ends. The V gene's germline CDR1 is MGHRA and CDR2 YSYEKL. DNA of the CDR3: TGCGCCAGCAGCCGAGACCCGCAGGGTTCACCCCTCCACTTT. Its protein product is CASSRDPQGSPLHF.

The gene calls are TRBV5-6 and TRBJ2-5; no definite D call. The V and J ends lost 4 bases and 4 bases respectively, with 14 bases between them. CDR1 SGHDT and CDR2 YYEEEE come from the germline V gene. The CDR3 loop spans 14 amino acids. In DNA, the CDR3 is TGTGCCAGCAGCGTAGATAGTCACTCAGAGACCCAGTACTTC. It translates to CASSVDSHSETQYF.

V is TRBV28 and J is TRBJ1-1; D is undetermined. The CDR3 has 13 residues. The ends were cut back, 2 bases at V and 2 bases at J, with 6 bases in the middle. The V gene's germline CDR1 is MDHEN and CDR2 SYDVKM. The CDR3 DNA sequence: TGTGCCAGCAGTTTAAGCCCTAACACTGAAGCTTTCTTT. This translates into CASSLSPNTEAFF.

This clone was observed a handful of times. The chain is built from TRBV10-3 and TRBJ2-3; 14 bases are a match to TRBD2. V lost 3 bases, J lost 2 bases, and 10 bases stayed unmatched. Germline CDR1 is ENHRY and CDR2 is SYGVKD. This CDR3 spans 19 amino acids. CDR3 region: CAISDRTSGGPTNTDTQYF. The CDR3 nucleotides read TGTGCCATCAGTGATAGGACTAGCGGGGGGCCAACAAACACAGATACGCAGTATTTT.

Only one count was recorded for this clone. Other DNA sequences in the sample encode the same CDR3. The V call is TRBV19, the J call TRBJ1-1; D is unclear. The CDR3 has 13 amino acids. V gave up 3 bases and J gave up 2 bases, with 7 bases separating them. Germline loops: CDR1 LNHDA, CDR2 SQIVND (reference sequence). CDR3 protein: CASSISVNTEAFF. The CDR3 region has the DNA TGTGCCAGTAGTATCTCCGTCAACACTGAAGCTTTCTTT. Together with reference TRBV19 and TRBJ1-1, the CDR3 gives the full variable domain: DGGITQSPKYLFRKEGQNVTLSCEQNLNHDAMYWYRQDPGQGLRLIYYSQIVNDFQKGDIAEGYSVSREKKESFPLTVTSAQKNPTAFYLCASSISVNTEAFFGQGTRLTVV.

The chain carries TRBV7-6 and TRBJ2-2; D ambiguous. The CDR3 extends over 13 amino acids. Trimming shortened V by 0 bases and J by 4 bases, and 3 bases separated the two germline ends. Germline V gives CDR1 SGHVS, CDR2 FNYEAQ. The CDR3 region is CASSLASTGELFF. CDR3 DNA sequence: TGTGCCAGCAGCTTAGCGAGCACCGGGGAGCTGTTTTTT.

The chain combines TRBV5-1 with TRBJ1-1; no clear D gene. Germline CDR1 reads SGHRS; CDR2 reads YFSETQ. Trimming left V 0 bases short and J 0 bases short, with 12 bases between. The CDR3 contains 16 residues. CDR3 protein: CASSLAGVELNTEAFF. The CDR3 DNA reads TGCGCCAGCAGCTTGGCCGGGGTGGAACTGAACACTGAAGCTTTCTTT.

The J gene is TRBJ1-6, the V gene TRBV28, with 7 bases lining up with TRBD1. In germline, CDR1 is MDHEN, CDR2 SYDVKM. V shed 5 bases, J shed 0 bases, and the junction held 4 bases outside the gene matches. The CDR3 sequence is 16 residues long. CDR3 bases: TGTGCCAGCAGTGGGACAGCGAGCTCCTATAATTCACCCCTCCACTTT. The encoded protein is CASSGTASSYNSPLHF.

The rearrangement uses TRBV12-3 or TRBV12-4 and TRBJ1-2; perhaps TRBD1 as D (6 bases). The V end was cut by 5 bases, the J end by 8 bases, with 15 bases between. The CDR3 extends over 13 amino acids. This CDR3 is CASSRTERGGYTF. The CDR3 DNA is TGTGCCAGCAGTCGGACAGAGAGGGGCGGCTACACCTTC.

This clone is a singleton in its sample. V usage is TRBV6-5 and J usage is TRBJ2-1; 13 bases fit TRBD2. The CDR3 is 15 amino acids. The trim removed 6 bases at V and 5 bases at J, leaving 4 bases unmatched. Germline V gene sequence: CDR1 MNHEY, CDR2 SVGAGI. The CDR3 DNA sequence: TGTGCCAGCAGGCGTGGACTAGCGGGGGACAATGAGCAGTTCTTC. It specifies CASRRGLAGDNEQFF.

The V and J genes are TRBV5-4 and TRBJ1-2; D is perhaps TRBD1 (6 bases). Germline values: CDR1 SGHNT, CDR2 YYREEE (reference sequence). CDR3 length: 13 residues. V was clipped by 0 bases and J by 3 bases, with 6 bases between them. The CDR3 loop reads CASSLDRDYGYTF. The CDR3, as DNA: TGTGCCAGCAGCTTGGACAGGGACTATGGCTACACCTTC.